One sample yielded the 11 T cell receptor beta chains listed below, sequenced in a study of early T cells in non-severe SARS-CoV-2 infection. One entry per CDR3 protein results from TCRdb running MiXCR on the 5' RACE reads. The table records over 50,000 distinct CDR3 sequences, around 13% of them present only once. Specimen: whole blood. Receptors originate from an adult who was a healthcare worker with PCR-confirmed SARS-CoV-2 infection or an uninfected control (not recorded which).

A few counts support this clonotype. CDR3 amino acids: CATSPKKGQGPNEQFF. CDR3 nucleotide sequence: TGTGCCACCAGCCCAAAGAAGGGACAGGGGCCCAATGAGCAGTTCTTC. The chain couples TRBV15 to TRBJ2-1, with TRBD1 identical over 10 bases. Germline V gene sequence: CDR1 LNHNV, CDR2 YYDKDF (reference sequence). The CDR3 sequence is 16 residues long. Losses at the gene ends were 5 bases for V and 6 bases for J; bases not matched to a gene: 10.

This clonotype appeared a few times. The chain carries TRBV5-6 and TRBJ2-1; weak D call: TRBD2 (5 bases). This CDR3 region has 15 residues. Germline V gives CDR1 SGHDT, CDR2 YYEEEE. Trimming took off 4 bases at V and 3 bases at J, with 14 bases between the two ends. This CDR3 is CASSKRRRDYNEQFF. CDR3 nucleotides: TGTGCCAGCAGCAAAAGACGCCGGGACTACAATGAGCAGTTCTTC.

The chain carries TRBV7-6 and TRBJ2-2; D is possibly TRBD2 (6 bases). This CDR3 contains 17 residues. V was shortened by 4 bases and J by 2 bases, with 17 bases between the two germline ends. CDR1 SGHVS and CDR2 FNYEAQ come from the germline V gene. The CDR3 DNA reads as TGTGCCAGCAGCTCTATCCCTAGCGCAGGAAACACCGGGGAGCTGTTTTTT. It translates to CASSSIPSAGNTGELFF.

The rearrangement links TRBV6-2 or TRBV6-3 to TRBJ2-7; TRBD1 matches 10 bases. V trimming: 5 bases; J trimming: 6 bases; junction bases outside the gene matches: 4. This CDR3 region has 13 residues. Germline V gene sequence: CDR1 MNHEY, CDR2 SVGEGT. CDR3 coding DNA: TGTGCCAGCAGTCGGGACAGGGGATCCGAGCAGTACTTC. It specifies CASSRDRGSEQYF.

The V call is TRBV13, the J call TRBJ2-5; either TRBD1 or TRBD2 may supply D (5 bases each). V was pared by 0 bases and J by 0 bases, with 5 bases between. There are 14 residues in the CDR3. Germline V lookup: CDR1 PRHDT, CDR2 FYEKMQ (reference sequence). The CDR3 region is CASSLGGDQETQYF. Written as DNA, the CDR3 is TGTGCCAGCAGCTTAGGGGGGGACCAAGAGACCCAGTACTTC.

This rearrangement joins TRBV29-1 to TRBJ2-5, with 12 bases matching TRBD1. The CDR3 has 12 amino acids. The germline CDR1 and CDR2 sequences are SQVTM and ANQGSEA. Unmatched junction bases numbered 3, after V lost 6 bases and J lost 7 bases. The CDR3 coding sequence is TGCAGCGTGGGACAGGGGGCTCGGACCCAGTACTTC. It encodes CSVGQGARTQYF.

This clonotype was observed many times. Written as DNA, the CDR3 is TGTGCTAGTGCTGAGGGACTACTCAATCAGCCCCAGCATTTT. Amino acid sequence: CASAEGLLNQPQHF. The J gene is TRBJ1-5, the V gene TRBV12-5, with D maybe TRBD1 (5 bases). Per germline, CDR1 LGHNT and CDR2 FRNRAP. This CDR3 is built from 14 residues. Trimming stripped 7 bases from V and 3 bases from J, with 13 bases between.

This clonotype was seen ten or more times. This sequence joins TRBV6-5 and TRBJ1-2; 9 bases align to TRBD1. Germline V gene data show CDR1 as MNHEY and CDR2 as SVGAGI. The V gene end was trimmed by 6 bases and the J gene end by 6 bases; junction bases not matched to a gene: 14. The CDR3 extends over 16 amino acids. CDR3 region: CASRQSWDREINGYTF. The DNA of the CDR3 is TGTGCCAGCAGACAGTCCTGGGACAGGGAAATAAATGGCTACACCTTC.

The chain links TRBV6-5 to TRBJ2-1; 13 nucleotides agree with TRBD2. The CDR3 contains 16 residues. Germline V CDR1 and CDR2: MNHEY, SVGAGI. Losses at the gene ends were 5 bases for V and 12 bases for J; bases not matched to a gene: 13. The CDR3 loop is CASSQRLAGGHPGQFF. The CDR3 DNA reads as TGTGCCAGCAGTCAAAGACTAGCGGGGGGACATCCTGGGCAGTTCTTC.

There are many counts of this clonotype. The rearrangement joins TRBV28 to TRBJ2-7, with 8 positions matching TRBD1. The CDR3 sequence is 13 residues long. Trimming took 6 bases from V and 6 from J; bases not matched to a gene: 7. Germline V CDR1 and CDR2: MDHEN, SYDVKM. CDR3: CASRRTGFGEQYF. Here the CDR3 DNA reads TGTGCCAGCAGACGGACAGGGTTCGGCGAGCAGTACTTC.

This clonotype showed up just a few times. The chain uses TRBV9 and TRBJ2-1, with 7 bases matching TRBD1. CDR3 size: 15 residues. Trimming took 4 bases from V and 8 from J; bases not matched to a gene: 12. CDR1 is SGDLS and CDR2 is YYNGEE in the germline V gene. The CDR3 loop reads CASSSRQGWYDEQFF. CDR3 coding DNA: TGTGCCAGCAGCTCCAGACAGGGATGGTACGATGAGCAGTTCTTC.